This T cell receptor beta chain derives from a study of OX40 agonist ivuxolimab in advanced cancers. Study-level results: Clonal expansion by week 6 occurred in CD4+ and CD8+ blood T cells (at 0.1 to 3.0 mg/kg). Antigens targeted by the expanded peripheral T cells were not determined.

Concerning this clone: The target antigen is unknown.

Profiling relied on immunoSEQ multiplex PCR, and the TCRdb table lists in-frame clones only, not all of them. The data show about 90,000 clones, with roughly 88% seen just once and roughly 0.32% held by the top ten. Losses at the gene ends were 2 bases for V and 2 bases for J; bases not matched to a gene: 5. CDR1 and CDR2 (germline): SGHDT, YYEEEE. The CDR3 length is 15 residues. This receptor was obtained from an adult with an advanced solid tumor such as melanoma, head and neck, liver or kidney cancer. The chain joins TRBV5-6 to TRBJ2-3, with TRBD2 identical over 7 bases. This specimen consisted of CD4+ or CD8+ T cells sorted from blood, obtained in a trial of the OX40 agonist ivuxolimab. CDR3 residues: CASSLTSEFTDTQYF. CDR3 DNA: TGTGCCAGCAGCTTAACTAGCGAGTTCACAGATACGCAGTATTTT.